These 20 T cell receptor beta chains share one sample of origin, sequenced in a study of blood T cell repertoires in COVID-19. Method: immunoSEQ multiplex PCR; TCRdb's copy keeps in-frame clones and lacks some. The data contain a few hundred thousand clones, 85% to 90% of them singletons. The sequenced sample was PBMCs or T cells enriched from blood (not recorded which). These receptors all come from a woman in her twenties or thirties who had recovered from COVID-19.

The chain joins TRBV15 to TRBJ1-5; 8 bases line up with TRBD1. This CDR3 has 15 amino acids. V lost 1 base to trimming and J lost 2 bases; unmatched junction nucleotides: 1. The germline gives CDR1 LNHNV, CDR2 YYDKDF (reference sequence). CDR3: CATSRGTGRNQPQHF. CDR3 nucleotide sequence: TGTGCCACCAGCAGAGGGACAGGGCGCAATCAGCCCCAGCATTTT.

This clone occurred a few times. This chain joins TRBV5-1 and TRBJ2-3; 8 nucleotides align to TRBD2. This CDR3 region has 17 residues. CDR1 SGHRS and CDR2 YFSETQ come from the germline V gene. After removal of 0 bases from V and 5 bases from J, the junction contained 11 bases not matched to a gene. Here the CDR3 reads CASSLVGSGKGIDTQYF. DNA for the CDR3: TGCGCCAGCAGCTTGGTTGGTAGCGGGAAGGGGATAGATACGCAGTATTTT. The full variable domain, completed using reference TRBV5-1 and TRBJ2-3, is KAGVTQTPRYLIKTRGQQVTLSCSPISGHRSVSWYQQTPGQGLQFLFEYFSETQRNKGNFPGRFSGRQFSNSRSEMNVSTLELGDSALYLCASSLVGSGKGIDTQYFGPGTRLTVL.

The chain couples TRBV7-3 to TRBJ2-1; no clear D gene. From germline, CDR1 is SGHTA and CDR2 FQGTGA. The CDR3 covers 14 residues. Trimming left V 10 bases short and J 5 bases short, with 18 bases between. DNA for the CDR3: TGTGCCACCTCCCTTAACGGGTTTAACAATGAGCAGTTCTTC. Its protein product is CATSLNGFNNEQFF.

CDR3 nucleotide sequence: TGTGCCAGTAGTATCGGCAGGGGTCGGGATGAGCAGTTCTTC. Translation gives CASSIGRGRDEQFF. V usage is TRBV19 and J usage is TRBJ2-1, with D tentatively TRBD1 (6 bases). Germline V gene data show CDR1 as LNHDA and CDR2 as SQIVND (reference sequence). V was cut by 3 bases and J by 8 bases, with 14 bases left in between. This CDR3 has 14 amino acids.

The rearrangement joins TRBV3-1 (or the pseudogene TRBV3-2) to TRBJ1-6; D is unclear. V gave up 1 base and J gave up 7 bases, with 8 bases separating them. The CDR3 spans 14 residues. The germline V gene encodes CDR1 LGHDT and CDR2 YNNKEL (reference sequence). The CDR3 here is CASSQATENSPLHF. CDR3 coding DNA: TGTGCCAGCAGCCAAGCCACAGAGAATTCACCCCTCCACTTT.

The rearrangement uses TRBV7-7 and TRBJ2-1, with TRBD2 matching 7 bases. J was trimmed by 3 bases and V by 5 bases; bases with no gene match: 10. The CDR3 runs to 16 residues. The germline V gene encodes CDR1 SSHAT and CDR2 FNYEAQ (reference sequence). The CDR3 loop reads CASSPIPASGYNEQFF. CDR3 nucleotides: TGTGCCAGCAGCCCCATTCCGGCTAGCGGCTACAATGAGCAGTTCTTC.

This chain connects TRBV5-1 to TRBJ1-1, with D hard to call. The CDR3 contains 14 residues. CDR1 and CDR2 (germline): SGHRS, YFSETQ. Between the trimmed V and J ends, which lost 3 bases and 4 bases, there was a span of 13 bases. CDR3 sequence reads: CASSSPGGFTEAFF. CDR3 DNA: TGCGCCAGCAGCTCCCCGGGAGGTTTCACTGAAGCTTTCTTT.

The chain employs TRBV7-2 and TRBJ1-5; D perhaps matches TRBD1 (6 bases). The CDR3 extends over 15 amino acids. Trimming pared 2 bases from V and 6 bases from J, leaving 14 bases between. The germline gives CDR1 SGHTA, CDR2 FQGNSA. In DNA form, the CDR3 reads TGTGCCAGCAGCTTACAACAGGGAGGGGTTCAGCCCCAGCATTTT. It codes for CASSLQQGGVQPQHF.

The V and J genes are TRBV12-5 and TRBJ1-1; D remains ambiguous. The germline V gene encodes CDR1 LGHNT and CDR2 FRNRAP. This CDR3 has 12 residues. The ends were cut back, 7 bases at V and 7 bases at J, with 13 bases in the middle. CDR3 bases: TGTGCTAGTGCCCCACCTCGGAGTGAAGCTTTCTTT. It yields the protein CASAPPRSEAFF.

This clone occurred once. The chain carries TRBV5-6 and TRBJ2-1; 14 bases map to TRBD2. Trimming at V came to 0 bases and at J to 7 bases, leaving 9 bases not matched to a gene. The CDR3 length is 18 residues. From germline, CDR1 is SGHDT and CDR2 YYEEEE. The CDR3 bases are TGTGCCAGCAGCTTGGTGGGACTAGCGGGGGAAGGTACTAATGAGCAGTTCTTC. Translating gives CASSLVGLAGEGTNEQFF.

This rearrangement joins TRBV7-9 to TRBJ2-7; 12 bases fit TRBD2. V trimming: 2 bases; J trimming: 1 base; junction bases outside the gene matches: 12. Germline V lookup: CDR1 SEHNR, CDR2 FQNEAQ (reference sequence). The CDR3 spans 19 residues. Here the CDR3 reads CASSLSRTSGRPLSYEQYF. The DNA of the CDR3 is TGTGCCAGCAGCTTAAGCCGTACTAGCGGGAGGCCTCTATCCTACGAGCAGTACTTC. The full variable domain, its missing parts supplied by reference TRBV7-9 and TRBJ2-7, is DTGVSQNPRHKITKRGQNVTFRCDPISEHNRLYWYRQTLGQGPEFLTYFQNEAQLEKSRLLSDRFSAERPKGSFSTLEIQRTEQGDSAMYLCASSLSRTSGRPLSYEQYFGPGTRLTVT.

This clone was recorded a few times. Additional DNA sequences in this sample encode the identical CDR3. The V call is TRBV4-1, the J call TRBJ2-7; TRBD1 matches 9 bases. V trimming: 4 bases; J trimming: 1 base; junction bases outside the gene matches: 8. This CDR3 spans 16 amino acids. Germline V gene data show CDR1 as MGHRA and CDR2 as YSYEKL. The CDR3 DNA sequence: TGCGCCAGCAGCCCCTCCGGGACAGGGTCATCCTACGAGCAGTACTTC. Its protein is CASSPSGTGSSYEQYF.

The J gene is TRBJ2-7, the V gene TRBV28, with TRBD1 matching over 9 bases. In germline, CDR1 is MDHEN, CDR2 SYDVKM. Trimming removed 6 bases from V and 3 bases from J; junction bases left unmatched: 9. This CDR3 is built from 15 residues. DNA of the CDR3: TGTGCCAGCAGCCCCGGGACAGGGAAGGGCTACGAGCAGTACTTC. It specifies CASSPGTGKGYEQYF. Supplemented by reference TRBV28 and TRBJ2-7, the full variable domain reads DVKVTQSSRYLVKRTGEKVFLECVQDMDHENMFWYRQDPGLGLRLIYFSYDVKMKEKGDIPEGYSVSREKKERFSLILESASTNQTSMYLCASSPGTGKGYEQYFGPGTRLTVT.

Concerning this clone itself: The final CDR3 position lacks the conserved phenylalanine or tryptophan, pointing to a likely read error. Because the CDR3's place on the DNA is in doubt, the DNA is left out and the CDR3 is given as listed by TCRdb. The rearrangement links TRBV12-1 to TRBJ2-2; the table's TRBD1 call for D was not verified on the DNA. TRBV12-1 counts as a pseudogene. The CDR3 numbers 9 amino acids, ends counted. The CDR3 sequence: CASSGWDRR.

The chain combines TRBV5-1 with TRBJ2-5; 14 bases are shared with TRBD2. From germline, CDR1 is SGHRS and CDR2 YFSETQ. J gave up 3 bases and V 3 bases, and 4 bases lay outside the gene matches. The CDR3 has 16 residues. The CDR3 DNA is TGCGCCAGCAGCTGGATGGGACTAGCGGGGGAAGAGACCCAGTACTTC. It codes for CASSWMGLAGEETQYF.

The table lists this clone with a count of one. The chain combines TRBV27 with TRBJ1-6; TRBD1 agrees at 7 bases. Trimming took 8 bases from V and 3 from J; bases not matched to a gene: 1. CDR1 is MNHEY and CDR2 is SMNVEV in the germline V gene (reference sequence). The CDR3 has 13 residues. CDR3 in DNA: TGTGCCAGCGGGGACAGCTATAATTCACCCCTCCACTTT. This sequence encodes CASGDSYNSPLHF.

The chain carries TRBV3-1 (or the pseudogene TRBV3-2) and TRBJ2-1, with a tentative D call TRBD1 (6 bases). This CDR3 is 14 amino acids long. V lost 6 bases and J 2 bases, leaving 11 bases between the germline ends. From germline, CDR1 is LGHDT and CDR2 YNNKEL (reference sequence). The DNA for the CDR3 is TGTGCCAGCAGTAACAGGGTTACCTACAATGAGCAGTTCTTC. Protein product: CASSNRVTYNEQFF.

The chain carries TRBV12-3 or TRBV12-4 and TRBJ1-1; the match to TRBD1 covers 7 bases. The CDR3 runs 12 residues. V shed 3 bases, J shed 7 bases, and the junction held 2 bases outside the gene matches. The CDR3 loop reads CASSLGDSEAFF. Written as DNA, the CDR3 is TGTGCCAGCAGTTTGGGGGACAGTGAAGCTTTCTTT.

The CDR3 DNA follows: TGTGCCAGCAGTCCGGACAGGGTTGGGGAGCAGTACTTC. Encoded protein: CASSPDRVGEQYF. The chain combines TRBV11-2 with TRBJ2-7, with 8 nucleotides matching TRBD1. This CDR3 is 13 amino acids long. Germline CDR1 and CDR2: SGHAT and FQNNGV. The V gene end was trimmed by 6 bases and the J gene end by 7 bases; junction bases not matched to a gene: 8.

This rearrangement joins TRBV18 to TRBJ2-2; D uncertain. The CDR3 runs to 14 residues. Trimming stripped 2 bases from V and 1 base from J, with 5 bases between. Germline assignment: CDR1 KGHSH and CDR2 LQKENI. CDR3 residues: CASSPGGNTGELFF. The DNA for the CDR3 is TGTGCCAGCTCACCAGGCGGGAACACCGGGGAGCTGTTTTTT.